These 29 T cell receptor beta chains share one sample of origin, sequenced in a study of response to subunit inactivated influenza vaccine. TCRdb processed the RT-PCR reads anew with MiXCR; each CDR3 protein has one entry. This table has about 800,000 distinct CDR3 sequences, less than 25% appearing once. The sample here was PBMCs from blood, taken 5 days after vaccination. These receptors all come from a man aged 45-65 years who received an inactivated influenza vaccine.

This clonotype has a handful of counts. The chain combines TRBV9 with TRBJ2-2, with 9 positions matching TRBD2. The CDR3 loop spans 18 amino acids. Losses at the gene ends were 2 bases for V and 1 base for J; bases not matched to a gene: 9. Per germline, CDR1 SGDLS and CDR2 YYNGEE. In DNA form, the CDR3 reads TGTGCCAGCAGCGTTGGCGGGAGGGCCGATAGGAACACCGGGGAGCTGTTTTTT. It is translated as CASSVGGRADRNTGELFF.

The CDR3 protein is CASSQDSTGGYNEQFF. The CDR3 DNA is TGTGCCAGCAGCCAAGATTCTACAGGGGGGTACAATGAGCAGTTCTTC. The V and J genes are TRBV4-2 and TRBJ2-1, with 8 bases identical to TRBD1. The germline V gene has CDR1 LGHNA and CDR2 YNFKEQ. This CDR3 spans 16 amino acids. Trimming at V came to 0 bases and at J to 4 bases, leaving 5 bases not matched to a gene.

This clonotype came up many times. The chain employs TRBV12-3 or TRBV12-4 and TRBJ2-5, with D perhaps TRBD1 (6 bases). The germline V and J ends were trimmed by 7 bases and 0 bases, with 12 bases remaining between them. The CDR3 spans 14 residues. The CDR3 reads CASTEDSNQETQYF. For the CDR3, the DNA is TGTGCCAGCACCGAGGACAGCAACCAAGAGACCCAGTACTTC.

This clonotype was detected a few times. CDR3 nucleotides: TGCGCCAGCAGCCCAGGCCCGTATAGCAATCAGCCCCAGCATTTT. Its translation is CASSPGPYSNQPQHF. The chain is built from TRBV5-1 and TRBJ1-5; D is uncertain. The CDR3 runs to 15 residues. The ends were cut back, 4 bases at V and 0 bases at J, with 11 bases in the middle. Germline assignment: CDR1 SGHRS and CDR2 YFSETQ. The whole variable domain, filled in from reference TRBV5-1 and TRBJ1-5, reads KAGVTQTPRYLIKTRGQQVTLSCSPISGHRSVSWYQQTPGQGLQFLFEYFSETQRNKGNFPGRFSGRQFSNSRSEMNVSTLELGDSALYLCASSPGPYSNQPQHFGDGTRLSIL.

The chain has TRBV4-3 and TRBJ2-2, with TRBD2 identical over 11 bases. Trimming cost V 4 bases and J 6 bases; bases outside gene matches: 4. Germline V gene sequence: CDR1 LGHNA, CDR2 YSLEER. The CDR3 covers 15 residues. The chain's CDR3 is CASSPLAGGSGELFF. As DNA, the CDR3 is TGCGCCAGCAGCCCTCTAGCGGGAGGATCCGGGGAGCTGTTTTTT.

Only a few counts were recorded for this clonotype. The gene calls are TRBV5-6 and TRBJ2-2, with 7 nucleotides matching TRBD1. CDR3 length: 16 residues. Looked up from germline, CDR1 is SGHDT and CDR2 is YYEEEE. The V and J ends lost 2 bases and 5 bases, in that order; junction bases with no gene match: 9. CDR3 sequence reads: CASSFSGTVETGELFF. The CDR3 DNA is TGTGCCAGCAGCTTTTCCGGGACAGTCGAGACCGGGGAGCTGTTTTTT. The full variable domain, completed using reference TRBV5-6 and TRBJ2-2, is DAGVTQSPTHLIKTRGQQVTLRCSPKSGHDTVSWYQQALGQGPQFIFQYYEEEERQRGNFPDRFSGHQFPNYSSELNVNALLLGDSALYLCASSFSGTVETGELFFGEGSRLTVL.

The table lists this clonotype with many counts. V usage is TRBV6-5 and J usage is TRBJ2-3; the D gene is possibly TRBD2 (6 bases). The germline V gene encodes CDR1 MNHEY and CDR2 SVGAGI. The CDR3 has 17 residues. V was clipped by 2 bases and J by 4 bases, with 19 bases between them. CDR3 nucleotides: TGTGCCAGCAGTTACGGCGACGGAACGAGGAGGGCAGATACGCAGTATTTT. It translates to CASSYGDGTRRADTQYF.

This clonotype came up a few times. The chain uses TRBV29-1 and TRBJ2-5; no clear D. V gave up 5 bases and J gave up 5 bases, with 9 bases separating them. CDR3 length: 11 residues. The germline V gene encodes CDR1 SQVTM and CDR2 ANQGSEA. The CDR3 region has the DNA TGCAGCGTTCGGGTTGGGGAGACCCAGTACTTC. This gives the protein CSVRVGETQYF.

This clonotype has more than one count but fewer than ten. V is TRBV7-9 and J is TRBJ1-5; D unresolved. CDR1 is SEHNR and CDR2 is FQNEAQ in the germline V gene (reference sequence). V was cut by 5 bases and J by 4 bases, with 9 bases left in between. The length of the CDR3 is 13 residues. This chain's CDR3 is CASSVTENQPQHF. CDR3 in DNA: TGTGCCAGCAGCGTTACAGAAAATCAGCCCCAGCATTTT. The full variable domain, rest sourced from reference TRBV7-9 and TRBJ1-5, is DTGVSQNPRHKITKRGQNVTFRCDPISEHNRLYWYRQTLGQGPEFLTYFQNEAQLEKSRLLSDRFSAERPKGSFSTLEIQRTEQGDSAMYLCASSVTENQPQHFGDGTRLSIL.

This clonotype was picked up many times. This chain uses TRBV5-6 with TRBJ2-3; 7 bases line up with TRBD1. The V segment lost 0 bases and the J segment 6 bases; nucleotides outside the gene matches: 16. This CDR3 is 18 amino acids long. Germline CDR1 reads SGHDT; CDR2 reads YYEEEE. CDR3 nucleotide sequence: TGTGCCAGCAGCTTGGTCAAGGTGGACAGGCGAAGGGCTGATACGCAGTATTTT. Its protein product is CASSLVKVDRRRADTQYF.

This clonotype has at least ten counts. This chain uses TRBV5-1 with TRBJ2-7, with D tentatively TRBD1 (6 bases). V lost 5 bases to trimming and J lost 0 bases, with 18 bases between them. Germline loops: CDR1 SGHRS, CDR2 YFSETQ. The CDR3 loop spans 16 amino acids. The CDR3 protein is CASRTSGTISSYEQYF. The CDR3 DNA sequence: TGCGCCAGCAGAACCTCCGGGACAATTAGCTCCTACGAGCAGTACTTC.

The rearrangement uses TRBV3-1 and TRBJ1-1; the D is unclear. The CDR3 runs to 16 residues. Germline CDR1 and CDR2: LGHDT and YNNKEL (reference sequence). Between the trimmed V and J ends, which lost 1 base and 0 bases, there was a span of 12 bases. CDR3 residues: CASSQGGRKMNTEAFF. The CDR3 DNA reads as TGTGCCAGCAGCCAAGGAGGCAGGAAAATGAACACTGAAGCTTTCTTT.

This clonotype was detected only a few times. The genes are TRBV7-8 and TRBJ2-7, with a weak D call TRBD1 (5 bases). Germline-derived CDR1 and CDR2 are SGHVS and FQNEAQ. The CDR3 extends over 15 amino acids. The ends were cut back, 5 bases at V and 2 bases at J, with 16 bases in the middle. CDR3 amino acids: CASSISPDTAYEQYF. CDR3 in DNA: TGTGCCAGCAGCATCTCGCCGGACACGGCCTACGAGCAGTACTTC. The full variable domain, completed using reference TRBV7-8 and TRBJ2-7, is GAGVSQSPRYKVAKRGQDVALRCDPISGHVSLFWYQQALGQGPEFLTYFQNEAQLDKSGLPSDRFFAERPEGSVSTLKIQRTQQEDSAVYLCASSISPDTAYEQYFGPGTRLTVT.

This clonotype appeared a few times. CDR3 DNA: TGTGCCAGCAGAATCCCGGGGGGGAAAGGGACCCAGTACTTC. Translated: CASRIPGGKGTQYF. The V call is TRBV3-1, the J call TRBJ2-5, with 8 bases aligning to TRBD2. Per germline, CDR1 LGHDT and CDR2 YNNKEL (reference sequence). This CDR3 has 14 residues. Losses at the gene ends were 6 bases for V and 7 bases for J; bases not matched to a gene: 10.

The rearrangement links TRBV12-3 or TRBV12-4 to TRBJ2-5; D is undetermined. The CDR3 covers 16 residues. V lost 3 bases to trimming and J lost 1 base, with 15 bases between them. CDR3 nucleotide sequence: TGTGCCAGCAGTTTTCTTCCTCGAACTACCCAAGAGACCCAGTACTTC. This sequence encodes CASSFLPRTTQETQYF.

This clonotype has more than one count but fewer than ten. The rearrangement links TRBV20-1 to TRBJ1-5; the match to TRBD1 covers 7 bases. V lost 2 bases and J lost 0; bases outside the gene matches: 4. The CDR3 spans 15 residues. Germline assignment: CDR1 DFQATT and CDR2 SNEGSKA (reference sequence). CDR3 residues: CSARLGTDSNQPQHF. The CDR3 DNA is TGCAGTGCTAGACTGGGGACAGATAGCAATCAGCCCCAGCATTTT.

The chain links TRBV7-2 to TRBJ2-7; the D is unclear. Germline V gives CDR1 SGHTA, CDR2 FQGNSA. V dropped 2 bases and J dropped 0 bases, with 8 bases sitting between them. The CDR3 consists of 14 residues. CDR3 sequence reads: CASSLSSVSYEQYF. CDR3 DNA: TGTGCCAGCAGCTTAAGCTCGGTCTCCTACGAGCAGTACTTC.

In this sample, this clonotype turned up a few times. The chain couples TRBV5-1 to TRBJ2-2; D is perhaps TRBD2 (6 bases). The CDR3 length is 13 residues. In germline, CDR1 is SGHRS, CDR2 YFSETQ. V was clipped by 4 bases and J by 6 bases, with 10 bases between them. The chain's CDR3 is CASSTGESGELFF. The DNA of the CDR3 is TGCGCCAGCAGCACGGGGGAGTCCGGGGAGCTGTTTTTT.

The V and J genes are TRBV12-3 or TRBV12-4 and TRBJ1-5; no firm D call. The CDR3 contains 15 residues. The V end lost 6 bases, the J end lost 3 bases, and 15 bases lay between the germline ends. CDR3: CASSSHGRVNQPQHF. The CDR3 nucleotides are TGTGCCAGCAGCAGCCACGGACGGGTCAATCAGCCCCAGCATTTT.

The chain recombines TRBV10-3 with TRBJ2-7; 9 bases line up with TRBD1. Germline trimming cut 2 bases from V and 3 bases from J; bases unmatched to any gene: 5. The length of the CDR3 is 15 residues. Germline CDR1 and CDR2: ENHRY and SYGVKD. The CDR3 sequence is CAISEAGQGFYEQYF. The CDR3 DNA is TGTGCCATCAGTGAGGCGGGACAGGGTTTCTACGAGCAGTACTTC.

This clonotype came up many times. CDR3 sequence reads: CASSLLSYEQYF. In DNA, the CDR3 is TGTGCCAGCAGCTTATTATCCTACGAGCAGTACTTC. The chain employs TRBV12-3 or TRBV12-4 and TRBJ2-7; D is ambiguous. The CDR3 consists of 12 residues. V lost 6 bases and J lost 1, with 7 bases in between.

This clonotype has more than one count but fewer than ten. The chain uses TRBV7-9 and TRBJ2-7; 9 bases map to TRBD1. V lost 5 bases and J lost 5; bases outside the gene matches: 4. Germline loops: CDR1 SEHNR, CDR2 FQNEAQ (reference sequence). This CDR3 comprises 13 residues. CDR3 nucleotides: TGTGCCAGCAGCCCGACAGGGGGGAACGAGCAGTACTTC. This codes for CASSPTGGNEQYF.

The sample holds a few counts of this clonotype. The rearrangement links TRBV12-3 or TRBV12-4 to TRBJ2-7; D gene ambiguous. The CDR3 is made up of 13 amino acids. V was cut by 4 bases and J by 7 bases, with 14 bases left in between. CDR3 residues: CASSWVGRGEQYF. CDR3 bases: TGTGCCAGCAGTTGGGTTGGGCGAGGAGAGCAGTACTTC.

In its sample, this clonotype was seen a few times. The chain links TRBV28 to TRBJ2-1; TRBD2 agrees at 11 bases. Germline CDR1 and CDR2: MDHEN and SYDVKM. The CDR3 spans 19 residues. J gave up 8 bases and V 2 bases, and 17 bases lay outside the gene matches. CDR3 amino acids: CASSLVSLAGGVSEDEQFF. In nucleotides, the CDR3 is TGTGCCAGCAGTTTAGTTTCCTTAGCGGGGGGGGTGAGTGAGGATGAGCAGTTCTTC.

The rearrangement joins TRBV12-3 or TRBV12-4 to TRBJ1-2, with D maybe TRBD1 (6 bases). The V and J ends lost 7 bases and 6 bases respectively, with 24 bases between them. This CDR3 spans 16 amino acids. For the CDR3, the DNA is TGTGCCAGCACCATCCTTCCCCGACAGGCGGGTCATGGCTACACCTTC. Its translation: CASTILPRQAGHGYTF.

This clonotype occurred a few times. The CDR3 sequence: CSAIQGTEQPQHF. DNA of the CDR3: TGCAGTGCTATACAGGGGACGGAGCAGCCCCAGCATTTT. The chain employs TRBV20-1 and TRBJ1-5; 7 bases fit TRBD1. The CDR3 totals 13 residues. The V segment lost 4 bases and the J segment 7 bases; nucleotides outside the gene matches: 7. Germline CDR1 DFQATT, CDR2 SNEGSKA (reference sequence).

This rearrangement joins TRBV27 to TRBJ2-7; D is ambiguous. V lost 7 bases, J lost 2 bases, and 24 bases lay in between. CDR1 is MNHEY, CDR2 SMNVEV, per germline (reference sequence). The CDR3 totals 17 residues. The CDR3 here is CASTAVAPGGLAYEQYF. CDR3 in DNA: TGTGCCAGCACTGCGGTGGCCCCCGGTGGGCTCGCCTACGAGCAGTACTTC.

The V gene is TRBV5-8, the J gene TRBJ1-1; 8 nucleotides match TRBD1. V was pared by 4 bases and J by 0 bases, with 8 bases of the junction left unmatched. The CDR3 runs 16 residues. Germline V gene lookup returns CDR1 SGHTS and CDR2 YDEGEE. In nucleotides, the CDR3 is TGTGCCAGCAGCCCCCGGTGGACAGGGATGAACACTGAAGCTTTCTTT. This sequence encodes CASSPRWTGMNTEAFF.

This clonotype came up many times. This chain uses TRBV5-5 with TRBJ2-1; 14 bases align to TRBD2. CDR3 length equals 15 residues. The germline CDR1 and CDR2 sequences are SGHKS and YYEKEE (reference sequence). Losses at the gene ends were 3 bases for V and 9 bases for J; bases not matched to a gene: 5. The CDR3 here is CASSSRLAGGLEQFF. CDR3 DNA sequence: TGTGCCAGCAGCTCAAGACTAGCGGGAGGGCTTGAGCAGTTCTTC. The entire variable domain, with the rest obtained from reference TRBV5-5 and TRBJ2-1, is as follows: DAGVTQSPTHLIKTRGQQVTLRCSPISGHKSVSWYQQVLGQGPQFIFQYYEKEERGRGNFPDRFSARQFPNYSSELNVNALLLGDSALYLCASSSRLAGGLEQFFGPGTRLTVL.